This TCR beta chain was sequenced for a study of tumor-infiltrating lymphocytes in primary liver carcinoma. Unsorted bulk tissue of roughly 18-32 mg yielded co-extracted RNA and DNA. The template, approximately 500 ng total RNA, yielded TCR beta cDNA made with a constant-region primer. ARM-PCR was slightly modified, and three nested multiplex PCR rounds with it gave rise to the TCR beta libraries. TRBV1-TRBV30 forward primers paired with a C-beta reverse primer were used in the first two PCR rounds, which ran roughly 9 cycles each. Each CDR3 protein is one row after TCRdb ran MiXCR on the multiplex PCR reads. The sample has 95,000 to 150,000 distinct CDR3 sequences; around 60% are singletons. The CDR3 has 14 residues. With respect to this clonotype: A clone one base away is much larger, so this may be a read error.

The chain joins TRBV12-3 or TRBV12-4 to TRBJ2-5; unclear D gene. The TCR originated in a woman aged 60-75 years with primary liver carcinoma and hepatitis B virus infection. The source material was liver tumor tissue from sampling region 1. Sample subset: tumor region T1, superior pole. CDR3 sequence reads: CASSLGAYQEIQYF. DNA for the CDR3: TGTGCCAGCAGTTTAGGGGCGTACCAAGAGATCCAGTACTTC.